A single sample gave rise to the 11 T cell receptor beta chains below, sequenced in a study of blood T cell repertoires in COVID-19. This table comes from immunoSEQ multiplex PCR, and its TCRdb copy is limited to in-frame clones, with some not included. The sample lists 65,000 or so clones; roughly 71% were seen once. Sequencing was carried out using peripheral blood. These receptors came from a woman in her forties or fifties with active or convalescent COVID-19.

This clone was counted only a few times. The chain carries TRBV11-2 and TRBJ1-1; 7 bases map to TRBD1. The germline gives CDR1 SGHAT, CDR2 FQNNGV. CDR3 length: 13 amino acids. Trimming at V came to 4 bases and at J to 3 bases, leaving 2 bases not matched to a gene. This CDR3 reads CASSSQGDTEAFF. The DNA for the CDR3 is TGTGCCAGCAGCTCCCAGGGGGACACTGAAGCTTTCTTT.

The chain is built from TRBV7-9 and TRBJ2-7; D may be TRBD2 (7 bases). Germline CDR1 SEHNR, CDR2 FQNEAQ (reference sequence). CDR3 length: 14 residues. Trimming removed 6 bases at V and 12 bases at J, with 24 bases between. CDR3 sequence reads: CASSSYSNREGPYF. The DNA for the CDR3 is TGTGCCAGCAGTTCCTACTCTAACAGGGAGGGGCCGTACTTC.

Only one count was recorded for this clone. CDR3 in DNA: TGTGCCAGCAGACAGGGGGGTCAGCCCCAGCATTTT. Protein product: CASRQGGQPQHF. The V gene is TRBV12-3 or TRBV12-4, the J gene TRBJ1-5; 8 positions agree with TRBD1. The CDR3 loop spans 12 amino acids. Trimming removed 6 bases from V and 6 bases from J; junction bases left unmatched: 1.

The chain has TRBV30 and TRBJ2-4, with 7 bases that match TRBD1. The CDR3 is 15 amino acids. V trimming: 1 base; J trimming: 0 bases; junction bases outside the gene matches: 3. Per the germline V gene, CDR1 is GTSNPN and CDR2 is SVGIG (reference sequence). The CDR3 here is CAWSGQGIAKNIQYF. The CDR3 bases are TGTGCCTGGAGTGGACAGGGTATAGCCAAAAACATTCAGTACTTC.

This clone has a handful of counts. The chain employs TRBV18 and TRBJ1-5; TRBD1 might be the D (5 bases). Germline CDR1 and CDR2: KGHSH and LQKENI. V gave up 5 bases and J gave up 0 bases, with 14 bases separating them. This CDR3 has 16 amino acids. CDR3: CASSAIQDISNQPQHF. Written as DNA, the CDR3 is TGTGCCAGCTCAGCCATACAGGACATTAGCAATCAGCCCCAGCATTTT.

This chain connects TRBV6-6 to TRBJ2-3, with D perhaps matching TRBD1 (7 bases). The CDR3 is 17 amino acids. Germline V lookup: CDR1 MNHNY, CDR2 SVGAGI (reference sequence). V was clipped by 5 bases and J by 1 base, with 19 bases between them. The CDR3 is CASSLLGQGGGTDTQYF. The CDR3 DNA reads TGTGCCAGCAGTCTCCTGGGGCAGGGGGGAGGCACAGATACGCAGTATTTT.

The genes are TRBV25-1 and TRBJ1-2; 7 bases agree with TRBD1. The ends lost 6 bases at V and 8 bases at J; junction bases unmatched: 15. CDR1 is MGHDK, CDR2 SYGVNS, per germline. The CDR3 extends over 15 amino acids. The DNA for the CDR3 is TGTGCCAGCAGCGGGGCGGGACAGTTGTCAGGGGGCTACACCTTC. It codes for CASSGAGQLSGGYTF.

This sequence joins TRBV7-8 and TRBJ1-1, with unresolved D. Germline V CDR1 and CDR2: SGHVS, FQNEAQ. Trimming shortened V by 1 base and J by 1 base, and 4 bases separated the two germline ends. The CDR3 has 13 residues. CDR3 sequence: CASSLDQNTEAFF. The CDR3 nucleotides read TGTGCCAGCAGCTTAGATCAGAACACTGAAGCTTTCTTT.

This chain links TRBV18 with TRBJ2-5; 7 bases are a match to TRBD1. The V gene end was trimmed by 1 base and the J gene end by 2 bases; junction bases not matched to a gene: 4. Germline loops: CDR1 KGHSH, CDR2 LQKENI. This CDR3 region has 15 residues. Here the CDR3 reads CASSPRVGQQETQYF. The CDR3 DNA reads as TGTGCCAGCTCACCACGAGTGGGACAGCAAGAGACCCAGTACTTC.

The J gene is TRBJ2-5, the V gene TRBV28, with 9 nucleotides matching TRBD1. After removal of 8 bases from V and 1 base from J, the junction contained 8 bases not matched to a gene. This CDR3 has 15 amino acids. The germline V gene has CDR1 MDHEN and CDR2 SYDVKM. This CDR3 reads CASRRTGEPQETQYF. CDR3 nucleotide sequence: TGTGCCAGCCGAAGGACAGGGGAGCCCCAAGAGACCCAGTACTTC.

The table lists this clone with a few counts. V usage is TRBV7-8 and J usage is TRBJ2-2; no definite D call. Germline CDR1 and CDR2: SGHVS and FQNEAQ. V was clipped by 6 bases and J by 8 bases, with 13 bases between them. This CDR3 contains 13 residues. The CDR3 region is CASRSSRGGELFF. CDR3 in DNA: TGTGCCAGCAGGTCCTCCCGCGGAGGGGAGCTGTTTTTT.